What follows describes a single TCR beta chain. This sample was included in a study of shared clonotypes between healthy human individuals. TCRdb keeps only in-frame clones here, not all; method: immunoSEQ multiplex PCR. This sample has approximately 2.4 million clones, with more than 90% found just once. Trimming removed 4 bases from V and 5 bases from J, with 15 bases in between. The CDR3 consists of 14 residues. Germline CDR1 is SGHRS and CDR2 is YFSETQ. Sequenced sample: naive CD4+ T cells sorted from blood. Subset indicated: CD45RA+ positively selected. This TCR was sampled from a man aged 18 to 30 in good health. J is TRBJ2-5 and V is TRBV5-1, with no clear D. DNA for the CDR3: TGCGCCAGCAGCGACGCGAAAGGTGGCGAGACCCAGTACTTC. Translation: CASSDAKGGETQYF.